These 30 T cell receptor beta chains originate from one sample sequenced in a study of blood T cell repertoires in COVID-19 (dated by TCRdb to about 2020). Libraries were built with the immunoSEQ multiplex PCR assay. This is the immuneACCESS table as TCRdb keeps it, with only in-frame sequences that have V and J called. A part of the clones is gone; compared with another copy, unresolved V genes explain less than half, and the rest is unexplained. The sample records about 300,000 clones, 80% to 90% of which are singletons. The ten largest clones capture 5% to 7% of the sample. Sequenced input: peripheral blood. These receptors originate from a man aged 18 to 29 who had recovered from COVID-19.

The chain is built from TRBV29-1 and TRBJ2-1; D is unresolved. Germline V lookup: CDR1 SQVTM, CDR2 ANQGSEA. CDR3 length: 13 residues. V gave up 4 bases and J gave up 4 bases, with 11 bases separating them. The CDR3 region has the DNA TGCAGCGTTGCTGAGTCCCCATACAATGAGCAGTTCTTC. This gives the protein CSVAESPYNEQFF.

This clone was detected only once. J is TRBJ2-4 and V is TRBV3-1 (or the pseudogene TRBV3-2), with TRBD1 identical over 7 bases. Germline CDR1 LGHDT, CDR2 YNNKEL (reference sequence). The CDR3 is 14 residues long. V was clipped by 4 bases and J by 7 bases; unmatched bases: 7. CDR3 nucleotides: TGTGCCAGCAGCCCCAGACAGGGTAATAACATTCAGTACTTC. Its protein product is CASSPRQGNNIQYF.

This chain joins TRBV5-1 and TRBJ1-1; 7 bases line up with TRBD1. The V gene end was trimmed by 3 bases and the J gene end by 4 bases; junction bases not matched to a gene: 6. CDR1 and CDR2 from the germline V gene are SGHRS and YFSETQ. This CDR3 is built from 14 residues. The CDR3 loop is CASSWTSGGTEAFF. The CDR3 DNA follows: TGCGCCAGCAGCTGGACCTCAGGGGGCACTGAAGCTTTCTTT. The complete variable domain, with remaining parts taken from reference TRBV5-1 and TRBJ1-1, reads KAGVTQTPRYLIKTRGQQVTLSCSPISGHRSVSWYQQTPGQGLQFLFEYFSETQRNKGNFPGRFSGRQFSNSRSEMNVSTLELGDSALYLCASSWTSGGTEAFFGQGTRLTVV.

The chain combines TRBV19 with TRBJ1-1; no definite D call. CDR3 size: 13 residues. The V and J ends lost 3 bases and 1 base respectively, with 6 bases between them. Per germline, CDR1 LNHDA and CDR2 SQIVND (reference sequence). The CDR3 DNA is TGTGCCAGTAGTATCAGTGGGAACACTGAAGCTTTCTTT. This sequence encodes CASSISGNTEAFF. Looking up the rest from reference TRBV19 and TRBJ1-1 gives the full variable domain: DGGITQSPKYLFRKEGQNVTLSCEQNLNHDAMYWYRQDPGQGLRLIYYSQIVNDFQKGDIAEGYSVSREKKESFPLTVTSAQKNPTAFYLCASSISGNTEAFFGQGTRLTVV.

This clone is a singleton in its sample. This chain connects TRBV7-8 to TRBJ1-5; D ambiguous. The V and J ends lost 1 base and 3 bases respectively, with 4 bases between them. CDR3 length equals 13 residues. Germline CDR1 reads SGHVS; CDR2 reads FQNEAQ. CDR3 coding DNA: TGTGCCAGCAGCTTAGTTAACAATCAGCCCCAGCATTTT. Protein product: CASSLVNNQPQHF.

This chain uses TRBV7-9 with TRBJ2-7; TRBD2 matches 11 bases. Germline CDR1 reads SEHNR; CDR2 reads FQNEAQ (reference sequence). The J segment lost 2 bases and the V segment lost 5 bases, leaving 11 bases of the junction unmatched. This CDR3 spans 17 amino acids. Here the CDR3 reads CASSTLAGGHIPYEQYF. The CDR3 DNA reads as TGTGCCAGCAGCACTCTAGCGGGAGGACATATTCCCTACGAGCAGTACTTC.

This chain joins TRBV6-5 and TRBJ2-2, with a weak D call TRBD2 (6 bases). The CDR3 is 15 residues long. Germline CDR1 and CDR2: MNHEY and SVGAGI. V lost 2 bases to trimming and J lost 4 bases, with 11 bases between them. The CDR3 DNA reads as TGTGCCAGCAGTTACACCCCGGAGGGCACCGGGGAGCTGTTTTTT. Translating gives CASSYTPEGTGELFF.

As concerns this clone: The junction shows a germline mismatch at one end, possibly a read error. V is TRBV19 and J is TRBJ2-1, with TRBD2 identical over 8 bases. CDR3 length equals 13 residues. CDR1 and CDR2 from the germline V gene are LNHDA and SQIVND (reference sequence). DNA of the CDR3: TGTGCCTGTAGGGTAGCGGGGACCAATGAGCAGTTCTTC. Protein product: CACRVAGTNEQFF.

The genes are TRBV19 and TRBJ2-6, with a tentative D call TRBD2 (5 bases). Germline values: CDR1 LNHDA, CDR2 SQIVND (reference sequence). V was shortened by 8 bases and J by 0 bases, with 17 bases between the two germline ends. The CDR3 has 17 amino acids. CDR3 sequence (DNA): TGTGCCAGTTCCCCGGGGATTCGGGGCTCTGGGGCCAACGTCCTGACTTTC. Amino acid sequence: CASSPGIRGSGANVLTF. Based on the CDR3 plus reference TRBV19 and TRBJ2-6, the full variable domain is DGGITQSPKYLFRKEGQNVTLSCEQNLNHDAMYWYRQDPGQGLRLIYYSQIVNDFQKGDIAEGYSVSREKKESFPLTVTSAQKNPTAFYLCASSPGIRGSGANVLTFGAGSRLTVL.

The genes are TRBV7-9 and TRBJ2-7; TRBD1 matches 9 bases. Looked up from germline, CDR1 is SEHNR and CDR2 is FQNEAQ (reference sequence). This CDR3 region has 13 residues. V shed 5 bases, J shed 6 bases, and the junction held 5 bases outside the gene matches. CDR3 protein: CASSPGQGTEQYF. In nucleotides, the CDR3 is TGTGCCAGCAGCCCAGGACAGGGGACCGAGCAGTACTTC.

The chain uses TRBV7-2 and TRBJ2-1; 7 bases line up with TRBD1. Germline lookup yields CDR1 SGHTA and CDR2 FQGNSA. This CDR3 is 14 amino acids long. V gave up 0 bases and J gave up 8 bases; unmatched junction bases: 4. CDR3 amino acids: CASSLATGNHEQFF. Written as DNA, the CDR3 is TGTGCCAGCAGCTTAGCGACAGGGAACCATGAGCAGTTCTTC.

This rearrangement joins TRBV18 to TRBJ1-1; D is undetermined. The length of the CDR3 is 15 residues. Germline loops: CDR1 KGHSH, CDR2 LQKENI. V gave up 3 bases and J gave up 0 bases, with 11 bases separating them. The CDR3 DNA is TGTGCCAGCTCACCGGAGGTATTCATGAACACTGAAGCTTTCTTT. Protein: CASSPEVFMNTEAFF. Full variable domain (remainder filled in from reference TRBV18 and TRBJ1-1): NAGVMQNPRHLVRRRGQEARLRCSPMKGHSHVYWYRQLPEEGLKFMVYLQKENIIDESGMPKERFSAEFPKEGPSILRIQQVVRGDSAAYFCASSPEVFMNTEAFFGQGTRLTVV.

The chain joins TRBV19 to TRBJ2-1; perhaps TRBD2 as D (6 bases). This CDR3 is 12 amino acids long. Trimming cost V 2 bases and J 8 bases, with 7 bases left between them. CDR1 and CDR2 (germline): LNHDA, SQIVND (reference sequence). The CDR3 is CASSISSDEQFF. In DNA, the CDR3 is TGTGCCAGTAGTATATCTAGCGATGAGCAGTTCTTC.

This clone appeared once. The same CDR3 can be traced to other DNA sequences in this sample. This sequence joins TRBV5-1 and TRBJ2-7; TRBD1 agrees at 9 bases. From germline, CDR1 is SGHRS and CDR2 YFSETQ. The CDR3 has 14 residues. V lost 0 bases to trimming and J lost 2 bases; unmatched junction nucleotides: 0. The CDR3 coding sequence is TGCGCCAGCAGCTTGGGGGACAGGGCCTACGAGCAGTACTTC. Protein product: CASSLGDRAYEQYF.

The rearrangement uses TRBV14 and TRBJ2-3; no clear D. V was clipped by 2 bases and J by 0 bases, with 12 bases between them. This CDR3 region has 16 residues. Per germline, CDR1 SGHDN and CDR2 FVKESK. CDR3 region: CASSQPATTSTDTQYF. The CDR3 DNA is TGTGCCAGCAGCCAACCTGCGACAACTAGCACAGATACGCAGTATTTT.

The chain uses TRBV6-2 or TRBV6-3 and TRBJ2-2, with 10 bases matching TRBD2. The ends lost 5 bases at V and 1 base at J; junction bases unmatched: 10. This CDR3 is 18 amino acids long. CDR1 MNHEY and CDR2 SVGEGT come from the germline V gene. CDR3 bases: TGTGCCAGCAGTACAGGACTAGCGGAGTGGGGGAACACCGGGGAGCTGTTTTTT. Amino acids: CASSTGLAEWGNTGELFF.

This sequence joins TRBV19 and TRBJ2-1, with 7 positions matching TRBD2. Germline V gene sequence: CDR1 LNHDA, CDR2 SQIVND (reference sequence). V was clipped by 4 bases and J by 4 bases; unmatched bases: 4. The CDR3 is made up of 14 amino acids. The chain's CDR3 is CASSTGGRYNEQFF. The CDR3 nucleotides read TGTGCCAGTAGTACCGGGGGGAGATACAATGAGCAGTTCTTC.

V gene TRBV15 combines with J gene TRBJ1-5, with 8 nucleotides matching TRBD1. Germline lookup yields CDR1 LNHNV and CDR2 YYDKDF (reference sequence). Trimming cost V 4 bases and J 6 bases; bases outside gene matches: 5. The CDR3 has 14 residues. Written as DNA, the CDR3 is TGTGCCACCAGCACCGACAGGGGCAGTCAGCCCCAGCATTTT. Translated, it gives CATSTDRGSQPQHF.

The chain has TRBV4-3 and TRBJ1-6, with 9 bases identical to TRBD1. The ends lost 0 bases at V and 7 bases at J; junction bases unmatched: 4. CDR1 and CDR2 from the germline V gene are LGHNA and YSLEER. The CDR3 is made up of 16 amino acids. The CDR3 DNA is TGCGCCAGCAGCCAAGATTTGACAGGGGGGAATTCACCCCTCCACTTT. Translated, it gives CASSQDLTGGNSPLHF.

The chain combines TRBV6-5 with TRBJ2-7, with TRBD2 matching 9 bases. V was clipped by 6 bases and J by 0 bases; unmatched bases: 6. This CDR3 contains 15 residues. CDR1 and CDR2 from the germline V gene are MNHEY and SVGAGI. The CDR3 DNA is TGTGCCAGCAGGCAGACTAGCGGAAGCTCCTACGAGCAGTACTTC. This sequence encodes CASRQTSGSSYEQYF.

This rearrangement joins TRBV15 to TRBJ2-5, with TRBD1 identical over 9 bases. Germline-derived CDR1 and CDR2 are LNHNV and YYDKDF (reference sequence). The J segment lost 1 base and the V segment lost 0 bases, leaving 6 bases of the junction unmatched. The CDR3 is 17 residues long. In DNA, the CDR3 is TGTGCCACCAGCAGAGAGCGGGGACAGGGCAGCCAAGAGACCCAGTACTTC. It translates to CATSRERGQGSQETQYF. Supplemented by reference TRBV15 and TRBJ2-5, the full variable domain reads DAMVIQNPRYQVTQFGKPVTLSCSQTLNHNVMYWYQQKSSQAPKLLFHYYDKDFNNEADTPDNFQSRRPNTSFCFLDIRSPGLGDTAMYLCATSRERGQGSQETQYFGPGTRLLVL.

The rearrangement links TRBV7-3 to TRBJ1-1, with D possibly TRBD1 on 5 matching bases. V shed 0 bases and J shed 5 bases, with 10 bases lying between them. The CDR3 runs 14 residues. The germline CDR1 and CDR2 sequences are SGHTA and FQGTGA. CDR3 in DNA: TGTGCCAGCAGCTTAACTCAGGGAGGTACTGAAGCTTTCTTT. This encodes CASSLTQGGTEAFF.

The chain uses TRBV15 and TRBJ1-2; 7 nucleotides agree with TRBD1. The CDR3 has 15 residues. J lost 0 bases, V lost 3 bases, and 4 bases had no gene match. The germline V gene has CDR1 LNHNV and CDR2 YYDKDF (reference sequence). The CDR3 region has the DNA TGTGCCACCAGCAGGGGGACAGCTGCTAACTATGGCTACACCTTC. Translation gives CATSRGTAANYGYTF.

The chain carries TRBV7-9 and TRBJ1-2; TRBD1 agrees at 9 bases. The germline V gene has CDR1 SEHNR and CDR2 FQNEAQ (reference sequence). Trimming cost V 0 bases and J 4 bases; bases outside gene matches: 6. The CDR3 contains 16 residues. The CDR3 here is CASSLARDRVIYGYTF. Here the CDR3 DNA reads TGTGCCAGCAGCTTAGCCCGGGACAGGGTAATCTATGGCTACACCTTC.

This clone has a handful of counts. The chain joins TRBV29-1 to TRBJ1-1; D unclear. CDR1 and CDR2 (germline): SQVTM, ANQGSEA. The CDR3 has 12 residues. Trimming removed 4 bases at V and 1 base at J, with 7 bases between. The CDR3 region is CSVVQSNTEAFF. CDR3 DNA sequence: TGCAGCGTTGTGCAGTCGAACACTGAAGCTTTCTTT.

This chain's CDR3 is CASSLAGGAYEQYF. As DNA, the CDR3 is TGTGCCAGCAGCTTAGCGGGCGGGGCCTACGAGCAGTACTTC. The chain combines TRBV7-6 with TRBJ2-7, with TRBD2 as a possible D gene (6 bases). CDR1 SGHVS and CDR2 FNYEAQ come from the germline V gene. This CDR3 spans 14 amino acids. V lost 0 bases and J 2 bases, leaving 8 bases between the germline ends.

CDR3 in DNA: TGTGCCAGCAGCAAATCCCTAGCGGGGGGAGACGGTGAGCAGTTCTTC. Translated: CASSKSLAGGDGEQFF. V usage is TRBV4-2 and J usage is TRBJ2-1; the match to TRBD2 covers 11 bases. The ends lost 5 bases at V and 9 bases at J; junction bases unmatched: 12. CDR1 is LGHNA and CDR2 is YNFKEQ in the germline V gene. This CDR3 has 16 residues.

This clone was observed once. V and J are TRBV4-1 and TRBJ2-2, with 9 bases lining up with TRBD1. Germline CDR1 MGHRA, CDR2 YSYEKL. Germline trimming cut 1 base from V and 8 bases from J; bases unmatched to any gene: 2. CDR3 size: 14 residues. CDR3 amino acids: CASSQGDRVGELFF. CDR3 bases: TGCGCCAGCAGCCAAGGGGACAGGGTGGGGGAGCTGTTTTTT.

J is TRBJ2-1 and V is TRBV7-3; tentative D call: TRBD2 (5 bases). Germline values: CDR1 SGHTA, CDR2 FQGTGA. Trimming pared 3 bases from V and 6 bases from J, leaving 12 bases between. The CDR3 consists of 14 residues. The CDR3 here is CASSFGVSGNEQFF. The CDR3 nucleotides read TGTGCCAGCAGCTTTGGGGTAAGCGGCAATGAGCAGTTCTTC.

This chain joins TRBV7-3 and TRBJ2-7, with TRBD1 as a possible D gene (6 bases). CDR1 and CDR2 from the germline V gene are SGHTA and FQGTGA. The germline V and J ends were trimmed by 2 bases and 7 bases, with 12 bases remaining between them. The CDR3 sequence is 13 residues long. CDR3 in amino acids: CASSLQGSREQYF. The DNA of the CDR3 is TGTGCCAGCAGCTTACAGGGGTCTCGGGAGCAGTACTTC.